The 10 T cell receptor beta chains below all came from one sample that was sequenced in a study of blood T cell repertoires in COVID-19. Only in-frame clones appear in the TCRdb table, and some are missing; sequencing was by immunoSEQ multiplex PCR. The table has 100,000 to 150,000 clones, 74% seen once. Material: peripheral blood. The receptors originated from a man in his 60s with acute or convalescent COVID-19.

The CDR3 protein is CASRVAGGTDTQYF. The CDR3 DNA reads as TGCGCCAGCAGGGTAGCGGGAGGGACAGATACGCAGTATTTT. This chain connects TRBV5-1 to TRBJ2-3; 11 bases line up with TRBD2. With 5 bases clipped from V and 3 bases from J, the junction kept 2 bases outside the gene matches. CDR1 SGHRS and CDR2 YFSETQ come from the germline V gene. This CDR3 comprises 14 residues.

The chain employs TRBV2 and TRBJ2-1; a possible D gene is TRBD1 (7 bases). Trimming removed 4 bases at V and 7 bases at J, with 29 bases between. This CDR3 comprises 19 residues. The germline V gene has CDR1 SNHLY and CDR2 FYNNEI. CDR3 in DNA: TGTGCCAGCAGTGTCATATACGGGGGAAAAGACAGGGCGGATAATGAGCAGTTCTTC. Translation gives CASSVIYGGKDRADNEQFF. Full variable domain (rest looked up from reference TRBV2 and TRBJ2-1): EPEVTQTPSHQVTQMGQEVILRCVPISNHLYFYWYRQILGQKVEFLVSFYNNEISEKSEIFDDQFSVERPDGSNFTLKIRSTKLEDSAMYFCASSVIYGGKDRADNEQFFGPGTRLTVL.

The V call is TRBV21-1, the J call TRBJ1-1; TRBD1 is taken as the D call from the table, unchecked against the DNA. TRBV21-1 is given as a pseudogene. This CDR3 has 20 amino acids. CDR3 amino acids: CASSKDRSRTLKVRGFEAFF. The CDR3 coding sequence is TGTGCCAGCAGCAAAGATCGGTCACGAACACTGAAGGTTAGGGGGTTTGAAGCTTTCTTT.

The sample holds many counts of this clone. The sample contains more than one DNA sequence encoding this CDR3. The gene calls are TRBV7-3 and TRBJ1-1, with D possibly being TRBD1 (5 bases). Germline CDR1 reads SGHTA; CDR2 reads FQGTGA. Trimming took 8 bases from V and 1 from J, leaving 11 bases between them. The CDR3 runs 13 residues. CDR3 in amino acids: CASSRQPNTEAFF. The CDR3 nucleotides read TGTGCCAGCTCCCGACAGCCGAACACTGAAGCTTTCTTT.

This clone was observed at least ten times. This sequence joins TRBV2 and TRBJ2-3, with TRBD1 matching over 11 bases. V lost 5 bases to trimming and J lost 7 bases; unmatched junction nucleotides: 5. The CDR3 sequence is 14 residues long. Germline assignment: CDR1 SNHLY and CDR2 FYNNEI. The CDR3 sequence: CASSPGTGGNTQYF. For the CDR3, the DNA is TGTGCCAGCAGTCCCGGGACAGGGGGAAATACGCAGTATTTT.

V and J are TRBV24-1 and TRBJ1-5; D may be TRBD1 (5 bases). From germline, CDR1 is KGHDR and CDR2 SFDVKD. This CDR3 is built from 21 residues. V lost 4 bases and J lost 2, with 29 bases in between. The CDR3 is CATSERSMPGHFFIGNQPQHF. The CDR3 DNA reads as TGTGCCACCAGTGAACGCTCTATGCCTGGACACTTCTTTATCGGCAATCAGCCCCAGCATTTT.

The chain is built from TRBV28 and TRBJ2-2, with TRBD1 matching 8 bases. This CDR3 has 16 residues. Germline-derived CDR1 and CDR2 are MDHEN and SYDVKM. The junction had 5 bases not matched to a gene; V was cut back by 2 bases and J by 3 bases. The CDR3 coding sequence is TGTGCCAGCAGTTTAAATGGACAGGGTCACACCGGGGAGCTGTTTTTT. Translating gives CASSLNGQGHTGELFF. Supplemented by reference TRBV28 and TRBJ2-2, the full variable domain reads DVKVTQSSRYLVKRTGEKVFLECVQDMDHENMFWYRQDPGLGLRLIYFSYDVKMKEKGDIPEGYSVSREKKERFSLILESASTNQTSMYLCASSLNGQGHTGELFFGEGSRLTVL.

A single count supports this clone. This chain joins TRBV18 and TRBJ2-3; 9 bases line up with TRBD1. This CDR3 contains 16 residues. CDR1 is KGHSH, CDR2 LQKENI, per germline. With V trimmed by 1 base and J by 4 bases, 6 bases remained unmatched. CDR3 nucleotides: TGTGCCAGCTCACCACTTCCGACAGGGGGTTCAGATACGCAGTATTTT. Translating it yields CASSPLPTGGSDTQYF.

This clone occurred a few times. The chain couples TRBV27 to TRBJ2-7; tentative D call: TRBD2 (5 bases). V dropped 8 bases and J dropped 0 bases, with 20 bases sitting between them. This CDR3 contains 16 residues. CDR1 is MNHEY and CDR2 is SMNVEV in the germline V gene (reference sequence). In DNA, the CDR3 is TGTGCCAGCGGGTTTTTCGGGGTGGGTAGCTCCTACGAGCAGTACTTC. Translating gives CASGFFGVGSSYEQYF.

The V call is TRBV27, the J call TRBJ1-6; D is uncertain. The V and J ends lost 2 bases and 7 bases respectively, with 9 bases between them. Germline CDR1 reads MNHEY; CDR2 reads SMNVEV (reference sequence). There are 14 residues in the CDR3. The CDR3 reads CASSLVPENSPLHF. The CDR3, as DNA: TGTGCCAGCAGTTTAGTACCGGAGAATTCACCCCTCCACTTT.